This T cell receptor (beta chain) stems from a study of cytomegalovirus exposure and HLA in healthy donors. Notes on the study in general: The classifier reportedly diagnosed cytomegalovirus status with high sensitivity and specificity. Rarity characterized most TCR sequences, yet some public TCRs appeared in many donors. Cytomegalovirus-associated status was assigned to about 150 TCR beta chains.

As to this clone: Antigen specificity is unknown.

Sequencing was performed with immunoSEQ multiplex PCR; in TCRdb, only in-frame clones are kept and a portion is missing. The top ten clones hold more than 1.1% of a sample with 150,000 to 200,000 clones, 86% of them seen once. The CDR3 extends over 15 amino acids. CDR1 is SEHNR and CDR2 is FQNEAQ in the germline V gene (reference sequence). Trimming pared 6 bases from V and 5 bases from J, leaving 19 bases between. This clonotype was sampled from a woman between 18 and 29 years old in good health and CMV-seronegative. This chain joins TRBV7-9 and TRBJ2-5, with D maybe TRBD2 (8 bases). Input material: PBMCs. This chain's CDR3 is CASRPPGGGVETQYF. The DNA for the CDR3 is TGTGCCAGCAGACCTCCGGGAGGGGGCGTGGAGACCCAGTACTTC.